Below are 19 T cell receptor beta chains sequenced from a single sample in a study of OX40 agonist ivuxolimab in advanced cancers. Measured with immunoSEQ multiplex PCR; TCRdb has only the in-frame clones, and not every one. The data show about 16,000 clones, approximately 86% seen once. The specimen comprised CD4+ or CD8+ T cells sorted from blood, sampled in a trial of the OX40 agonist ivuxolimab. These receptors all come from an adult with an advanced solid tumor such as melanoma, head and neck, liver or kidney cancer.

The rearrangement uses TRBV6-4 and TRBJ2-7; 7 bases align to TRBD1. With V trimmed by 4 bases and J by 5 bases, 14 bases remained unmatched. Germline V gives CDR1 MRHNA, CDR2 SNTAGT. The CDR3 is 16 residues long. CDR3 bases: TGTGCCAGCAGTGGCGTAGAGACAGGGCTCTCTAACGAGCAGTACTTC. Amino acid sequence: CASSGVETGLSNEQYF.

The genes are TRBV9 and TRBJ2-1, with D possibly TRBD1 on 5 matching bases. The ends were cut back, 0 bases at V and 4 bases at J, with 11 bases in the middle. Germline V lookup: CDR1 SGDLS, CDR2 YYNGEE. The CDR3 totals 15 residues. Here the CDR3 DNA reads TGTGCCAGCAGCGTAGATGGGGCTACTTACAATGAGCAGTTCTTC. Its translation is CASSVDGATYNEQFF. The whole variable domain, filled in from reference TRBV9 and TRBJ2-1, reads DSGVTQTPKHLITATGQRVTLRCSPRSGDLSVYWYQQSLDQGLQFLIQYYNGEERAKGNILERFSAQQFPDLHSELNLSSLELGDSALYFCASSVDGATYNEQFFGPGTRLTVL.

The gene calls are TRBV18 and TRBJ2-3, with TRBD1 as a possible D gene (5 bases). The germline V gene encodes CDR1 KGHSH and CDR2 LQKENI. The CDR3 runs to 17 residues. The V end was cut by 6 bases, the J end by 0 bases, with 19 bases between. CDR3 nucleotide sequence: TGTGCCAGCTCCCTAAACTCCGACAGATGGAGCACAGATACGCAGTATTTT. Protein sequence: CASSLNSDRWSTDTQYF.

The rearrangement uses TRBV15 and TRBJ1-1; D call uncertain. Germline-derived CDR1 and CDR2 are LNHNV and YYDKDF (reference sequence). V was clipped by 5 bases and J by 8 bases, with 12 bases between them. The CDR3 spans 12 residues. The CDR3 sequence is CATSSHGYEAFF. In nucleotides, the CDR3 is TGTGCCACCAGCTCCCACGGCTACGAAGCTTTCTTT.

J is TRBJ2-1 and V is TRBV5-4, with D possibly being TRBD2 (7 bases). Germline V gene data show CDR1 as SGHNT and CDR2 as YYREEE (reference sequence). Trimming cost V 3 bases and J 0 bases, with 10 bases left between them. The CDR3 has 15 residues. CDR3 DNA: TGTGCCAGCAGCTCTGGGGGGGCCTCCTACAATGAGCAGTTCTTC. It yields the protein CASSSGGASYNEQFF.

V and J are TRBV10-3 and TRBJ2-3; 10 positions agree with TRBD1. The CDR3 is made up of 14 amino acids. The junction had 4 bases not matched to a gene; V was cut back by 6 bases and J by 4 bases. Germline-derived CDR1 and CDR2 are ENHRY and SYGVKD. CDR3 protein: CAIRPGQGSDTQYF. As DNA, the CDR3 is TGTGCCATCAGGCCGGGACAGGGGTCAGATACGCAGTATTTT.

The chain recombines TRBV29-1 with TRBJ2-3, with D perhaps being TRBD1 or TRBD2 (5 bases each). Per germline, CDR1 SQVTM and CDR2 ANQGSEA. This CDR3 region has 15 residues. Trimming cost V 7 bases and J 0 bases, with 17 bases left between them. Here the CDR3 reads CSARRGSASTDTQYF. The CDR3 DNA follows: TGCAGCGCCAGAAGGGGTAGCGCTAGCACAGATACGCAGTATTTT.

V gene TRBV6-1 combines with J gene TRBJ2-5; D is unclear. V shed 2 bases and J shed 2 bases, with 6 bases lying between them. Germline lookup yields CDR1 MNHNS and CDR2 SASEGT. This CDR3 spans 13 amino acids. CDR3 in DNA: TGTGCCAGCAGTGAATCCGGACAAGAGACCCAGTACTTC. As protein: CASSESGQETQYF.

V usage is TRBV5-4 and J usage is TRBJ1-3; no clear D. Germline lookup yields CDR1 SGHNT and CDR2 YYREEE (reference sequence). The CDR3 consists of 15 residues. Trimming stripped 4 bases from V and 4 bases from J, with 15 bases between. The CDR3 loop reads CASSPGRSSGNTIYF. Written as DNA, the CDR3 is TGTGCCAGCAGCCCGGGGAGGTCTTCAGGAAACACCATATATTTT.

The chain carries TRBV27 and TRBJ2-6; 8 bases agree with TRBD1. The V gene end was trimmed by 4 bases and the J gene end by 3 bases; junction bases not matched to a gene: 5. Germline lookup yields CDR1 MNHEY and CDR2 SMNVEV (reference sequence). There are 16 residues in the CDR3. CDR3 in DNA: TGTGCCAGCAGTTCGTCAGGGGGCATTGGGGCCAACGTCCTGACTTTC. Translating it yields CASSSSGGIGANVLTF.

The CDR3: CASSRRDPSYNEQFF. The CDR3 nucleotides read TGTGCCAGCAGCCGCCGGGACCCCTCCTACAATGAGCAGTTCTTC. The gene calls are TRBV5-4 and TRBJ2-1, with D perhaps TRBD1 or TRBD2 (5 bases each). Germline CDR1 SGHNT, CDR2 YYREEE (reference sequence). The CDR3 is 15 residues long. Trimming left V 4 bases short and J 0 bases short, with 11 bases between.

The genes are TRBV5-6 and TRBJ2-2; 14 nucleotides match TRBD2. Per germline, CDR1 SGHDT and CDR2 YYEEEE. With 4 bases clipped from V and 7 bases from J, the junction kept 9 bases outside the gene matches. The CDR3 spans 17 residues. DNA for the CDR3: TGTGCCAGCAGCCAGGGACTAGCGGGAGTCTTTGGCGGGGAGCTGTTTTTT. The encoded protein is CASSQGLAGVFGGELFF.

In regard to this clone: The junction differs from germline at one of its ends, possibly a read error. The chain uses TRBV19 and TRBJ2-5; D assignment may be TRBD1 or TRBD2 (5 bases each). The CDR3 is 15 residues long. Germline CDR1 reads LNHDA; CDR2 reads SQIVND (reference sequence). For the CDR3, the DNA is TGTGTCAGTAAACAATTAGAAGCAGGGACAGAGACCCAGTACTTC. It encodes CVSKQLEAGTETQYF.

This clone was detected only once. The chain couples TRBV14 to TRBJ2-5, with a weak D call TRBD1 (6 bases). The better agreement between TRBJ2-7 and the DNA end casts doubt on the J call. Germline loops: CDR1 SGHDN, CDR2 FVKESK. The CDR3 spans 15 residues. CDR3: CASSQHDRPTYEQYF. The CDR3 bases are TGTGCCAGCAGCCAACATGACAGGCCGACCTACGAGCAGTACTTC.

The chain uses TRBV5-4 and TRBJ2-3, with D unresolved. The CDR3 is 14 amino acids. Germline loops: CDR1 SGHNT, CDR2 YYREEE (reference sequence). Trimming shortened V by 4 bases and J by 2 bases, and 11 bases separated the two germline ends. The CDR3 DNA reads as TGTGCCAGCAGCCCCGTACCTTTCACAGATACGCAGTATTTT. It yields the protein CASSPVPFTDTQYF.

This chain joins TRBV28 and TRBJ2-7, with D tentatively TRBD1 (6 bases). Germline assignment: CDR1 MDHEN and CDR2 SYDVKM. This CDR3 is 15 amino acids long. V was trimmed by 5 bases and J by 2 bases, leaving 16 bases between them. CDR3 sequence (DNA): TGTGCCAGCAGTGGAACCACCGGGACACCCTACGAGCAGTACTTC. It yields the protein CASSGTTGTPYEQYF.

The chain carries TRBV19 and TRBJ2-1, with TRBD2 matching 8 bases. The CDR3 has 16 residues. J gave up 8 bases and V 3 bases, and 12 bases lay outside the gene matches. In germline, CDR1 is LNHDA, CDR2 SQIVND (reference sequence). For the CDR3, the DNA is TGTGCCAGTAGTATTACGTCTAGCGGGCCCTGGGATGAGCAGTTCTTC. Translated, it gives CASSITSSGPWDEQFF.

CDR3 region: CASSKGDLPLHF. The DNA for the CDR3 is TGTGCCAGCAGCAAGGGAGACCTCCCCCTCCACTTT. V usage is TRBV7-9 and J usage is TRBJ1-6; D unresolved. This CDR3 comprises 12 residues. Germline CDR1 reads SEHNR; CDR2 reads FQNEAQ (reference sequence). Trimming stripped 5 bases from V and 13 bases from J, with 12 bases between.

This clone has only a few counts. V usage is TRBV19 and J usage is TRBJ1-2; weak D call: TRBD1 (5 bases). Trimming took 4 bases from V and 4 from J, leaving 10 bases between them. CDR1 and CDR2 (germline): LNHDA, SQIVND (reference sequence). The CDR3 consists of 13 residues. CDR3 in amino acids: CASSTGTRYGYTF. Written as DNA, the CDR3 is TGTGCCAGTAGTACCGGGACGCGCTATGGCTACACCTTC.